The clone carrying this T cell receptor (beta chain) was recorded a few times. Its antigen is undetermined. Sequenced by immunoSEQ multiplex PCR; TCRdb stores in-frame clones only, minus some. Of about 180,000 clones listed, around 88% are singletons. The data originate from a study of T cell responses to AZD1222 COVID-19 vaccine. Study-level findings and limits: At baseline, seropositivity was found in only a handful of AZD1222 recipients. Within unmutated variant regions lay the reported targets of nearly half of spike-specific TCRs.

CDR1 is SGHTA, CDR2 FQGTGA, per germline. V dropped 6 bases and J dropped 6; count of bases not matched to a gene: 11. This CDR3 region has 15 residues. The sequences come from peripheral blood, collected on day 0 of AZD1222 vaccination. The receptor comes from an adult in good health. The rearrangement links TRBV7-3 to TRBJ2-3, with 8 bases identical to TRBD2. The CDR3 reads CASRSRLASGDTQYF. For the CDR3, the DNA is TGTGCCAGCAGGTCCCGACTAGCGAGTGGGGATACGCAGTATTTT.